This T cell receptor beta chain was documented in a study of CD8 T cells in ankylosing spondylitis. TCR beta libraries were made by quantitative 5'-RACE with molecular barcodes. TCRdb called the 5' RACE reads again in MiXCR, with one record for every CDR3 protein. Among 200,000 to 250,000 distinct CDR3 sequences listed, approximately 20% were seen once. Findings of the study overall: Apparently characteristic of ankylosing spondylitis blood was a TCR beta motif (about 8 highly homologous variants).

This clonotype was seen a few times. Its antigen is as yet unknown. Germline V gene sequence: CDR1 SEHNR, CDR2 FQNEAQ (reference sequence). CDR3 size: 12 residues. The chain is built from TRBV7-9 and TRBJ2-1, with 9 positions matching TRBD2. Sequenced sample: blood, either unsorted or a sorted T cell fraction (not recorded which). This receptor was obtained from a male donor with ankylosing spondylitis. For the CDR3, the DNA is TGTGTTAGCGGGGGTATTTCCAATGAGCAGTTCTTC. Its translation is CVSGGISNEQFF.